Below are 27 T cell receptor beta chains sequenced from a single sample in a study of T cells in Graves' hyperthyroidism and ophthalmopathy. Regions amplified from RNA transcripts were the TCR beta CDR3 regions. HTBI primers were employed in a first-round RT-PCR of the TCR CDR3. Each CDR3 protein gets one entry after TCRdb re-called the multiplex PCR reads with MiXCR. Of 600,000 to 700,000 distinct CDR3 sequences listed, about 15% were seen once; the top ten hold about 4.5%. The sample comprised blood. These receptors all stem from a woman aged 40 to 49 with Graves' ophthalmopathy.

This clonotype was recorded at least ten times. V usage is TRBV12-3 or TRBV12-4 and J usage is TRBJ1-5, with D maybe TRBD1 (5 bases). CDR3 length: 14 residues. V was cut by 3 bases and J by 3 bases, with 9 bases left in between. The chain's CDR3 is CASSLGGYNQPQHF. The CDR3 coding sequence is TGTGCCAGCAGTTTGGGGGGATACAATCAGCCCCAGCATTTT.

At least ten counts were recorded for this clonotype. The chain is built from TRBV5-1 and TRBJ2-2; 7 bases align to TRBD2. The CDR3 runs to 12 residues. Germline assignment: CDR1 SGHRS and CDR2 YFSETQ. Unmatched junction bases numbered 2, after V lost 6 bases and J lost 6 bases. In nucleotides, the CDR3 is TGCGCCAGCAACGCGGGAGCCGGGGAGCTGTTTTTT. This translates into CASNAGAGELFF.

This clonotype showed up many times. The CDR3 nucleotides are TGTGCCAGCAGTGGGGGACAGGACCTGACCTACGAGCAGTACTTC. Residues: CASSGGQDLTYEQYF. The chain combines TRBV25-1 with TRBJ2-7; 8 nucleotides match TRBD1. Trimming took 4 bases from V and 2 from J; bases not matched to a gene: 7. The CDR3 loop spans 15 amino acids. Per germline, CDR1 MGHDK and CDR2 SYGVNS.

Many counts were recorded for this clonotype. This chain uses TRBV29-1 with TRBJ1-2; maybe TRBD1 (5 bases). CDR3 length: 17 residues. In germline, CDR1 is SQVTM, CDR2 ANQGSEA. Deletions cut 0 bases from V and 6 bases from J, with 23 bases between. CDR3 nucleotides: TGCAGCGTTGAAGAGCGAGCCGGCGGGGCATGGCGGCATGGCTACACCTTC. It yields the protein CSVEERAGGAWRHGYTF.

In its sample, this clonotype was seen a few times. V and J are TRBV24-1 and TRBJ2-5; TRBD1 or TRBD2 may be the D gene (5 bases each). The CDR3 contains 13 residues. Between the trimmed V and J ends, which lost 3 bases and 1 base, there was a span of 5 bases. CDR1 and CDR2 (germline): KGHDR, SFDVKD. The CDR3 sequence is CATSDGGQETQYF. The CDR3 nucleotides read TGTGCCACCAGTGATGGGGGCCAAGAGACCCAGTACTTC.

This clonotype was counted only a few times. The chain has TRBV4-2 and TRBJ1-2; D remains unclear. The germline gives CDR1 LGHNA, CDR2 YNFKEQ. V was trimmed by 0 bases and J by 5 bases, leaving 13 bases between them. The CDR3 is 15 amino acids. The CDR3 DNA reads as TGTGCCAGCAGCCAAGATACCAGCAGCCTGTATGGCTACACCTTC. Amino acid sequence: CASSQDTSSLYGYTF.

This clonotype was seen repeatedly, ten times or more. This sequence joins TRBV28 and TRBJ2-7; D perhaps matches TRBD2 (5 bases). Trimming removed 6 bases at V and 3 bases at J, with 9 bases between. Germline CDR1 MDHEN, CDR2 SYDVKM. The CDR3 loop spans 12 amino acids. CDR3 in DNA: TGTGCCAGCAGAGACGGGAACTACGAGCAGTACTTC. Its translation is CASRDGNYEQYF.

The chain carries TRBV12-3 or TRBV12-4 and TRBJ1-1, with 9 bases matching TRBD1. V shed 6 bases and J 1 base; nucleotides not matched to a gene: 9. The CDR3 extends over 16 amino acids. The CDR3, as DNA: TGTGCCAGCAGATCCGGGACAGGGCCAACGAACACTGAAGCTTTCTTT. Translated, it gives CASRSGTGPTNTEAFF.

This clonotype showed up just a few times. Here the CDR3 reads CSVREGVANTGELFF. In DNA, the CDR3 is TGCAGCGTTCGCGAAGGGGTTGCGAACACCGGGGAGCTGTTTTTT. The rearrangement links TRBV29-1 to TRBJ2-2; tentatively, D is TRBD1 (5 bases). The CDR3 extends over 15 amino acids. The V and J ends lost 5 bases and 0 bases respectively, with 13 bases between them. Germline CDR1 and CDR2: SQVTM and ANQGSEA.

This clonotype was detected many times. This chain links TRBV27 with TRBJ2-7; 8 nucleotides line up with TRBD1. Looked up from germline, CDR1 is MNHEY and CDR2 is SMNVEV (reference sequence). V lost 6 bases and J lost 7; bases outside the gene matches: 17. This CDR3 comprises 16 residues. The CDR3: CASSSLGTGALREQYF. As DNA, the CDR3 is TGTGCCAGCAGCTCTCTAGGGACAGGTGCCTTAAGGGAGCAGTACTTC.

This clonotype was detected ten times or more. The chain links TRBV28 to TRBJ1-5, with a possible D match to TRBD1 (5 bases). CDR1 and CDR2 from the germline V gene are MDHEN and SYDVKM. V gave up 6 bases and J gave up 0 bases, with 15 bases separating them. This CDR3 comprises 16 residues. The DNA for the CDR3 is TGTGCCAGCAGCCAAACCGGGACGTATAGCAATCAGCCCCAGCATTTT. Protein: CASSQTGTYSNQPQHF.

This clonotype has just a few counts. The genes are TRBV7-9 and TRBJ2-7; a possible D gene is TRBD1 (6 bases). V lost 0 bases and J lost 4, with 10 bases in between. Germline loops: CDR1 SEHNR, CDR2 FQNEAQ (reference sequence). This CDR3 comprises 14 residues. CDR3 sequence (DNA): TGTGCCAGCAGCTTAGCGGGGGCGGAGTACGAGCAGTACTTC. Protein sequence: CASSLAGAEYEQYF.

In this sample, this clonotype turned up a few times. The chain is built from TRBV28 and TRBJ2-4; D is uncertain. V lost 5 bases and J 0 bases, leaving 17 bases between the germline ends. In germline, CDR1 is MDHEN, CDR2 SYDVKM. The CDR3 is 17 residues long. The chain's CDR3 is CASSPLDGLLAKNIQYF. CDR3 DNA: TGTGCCAGCAGTCCACTGGACGGCTTACTAGCCAAAAACATTCAGTACTTC.

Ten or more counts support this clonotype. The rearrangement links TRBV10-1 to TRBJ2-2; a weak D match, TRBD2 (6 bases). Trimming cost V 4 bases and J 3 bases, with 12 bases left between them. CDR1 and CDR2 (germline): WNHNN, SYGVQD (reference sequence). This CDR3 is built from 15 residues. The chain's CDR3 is CASSVSGVHTGELFF. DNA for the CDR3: TGCGCCAGCAGTGTTTCGGGAGTCCACACCGGGGAGCTGTTTTTT.

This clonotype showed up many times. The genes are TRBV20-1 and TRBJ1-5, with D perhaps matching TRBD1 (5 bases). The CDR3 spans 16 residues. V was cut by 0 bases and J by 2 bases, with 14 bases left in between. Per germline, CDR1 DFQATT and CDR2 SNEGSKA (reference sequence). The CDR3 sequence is CSARESGGTGNQPQHF. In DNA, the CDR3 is TGCAGTGCTAGAGAGTCGGGGGGTACGGGCAATCAGCCCCAGCATTTT.

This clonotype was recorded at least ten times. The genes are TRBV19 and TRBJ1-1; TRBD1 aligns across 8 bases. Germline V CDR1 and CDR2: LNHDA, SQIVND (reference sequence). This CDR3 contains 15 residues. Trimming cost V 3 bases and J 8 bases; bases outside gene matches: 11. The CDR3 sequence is CASSIGQGGLDEAFF. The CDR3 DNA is TGTGCCAGTAGTATCGGACAGGGAGGCTTGGACGAAGCTTTCTTT.

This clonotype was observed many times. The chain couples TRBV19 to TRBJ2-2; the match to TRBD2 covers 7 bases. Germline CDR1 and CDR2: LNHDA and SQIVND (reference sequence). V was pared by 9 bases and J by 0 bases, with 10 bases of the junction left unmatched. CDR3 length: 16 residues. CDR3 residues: CASTDTSDANTGELFF. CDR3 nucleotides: TGTGCCAGCACTGATACTAGCGACGCGAACACCGGGGAGCTGTTTTTT.

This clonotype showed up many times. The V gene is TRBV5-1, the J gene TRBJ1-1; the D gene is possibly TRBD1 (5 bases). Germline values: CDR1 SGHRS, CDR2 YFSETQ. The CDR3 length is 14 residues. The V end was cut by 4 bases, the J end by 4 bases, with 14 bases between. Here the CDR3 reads CASSQGTGGTEAFF. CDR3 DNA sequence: TGCGCCAGCAGCCAGGGTACGGGTGGCACTGAAGCTTTCTTT. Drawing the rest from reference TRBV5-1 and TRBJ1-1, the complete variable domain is KAGVTQTPRYLIKTRGQQVTLSCSPISGHRSVSWYQQTPGQGLQFLFEYFSETQRNKGNFPGRFSGRQFSNSRSEMNVSTLELGDSALYLCASSQGTGGTEAFFGQGTRLTVV.

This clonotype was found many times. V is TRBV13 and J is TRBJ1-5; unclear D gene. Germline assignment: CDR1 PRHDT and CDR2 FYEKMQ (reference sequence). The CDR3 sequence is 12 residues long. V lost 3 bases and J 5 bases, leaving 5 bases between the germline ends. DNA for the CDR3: TGTGCCAGCAGCTTTTCGGATCAGCCCCAGCATTTT. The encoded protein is CASSFSDQPQHF.

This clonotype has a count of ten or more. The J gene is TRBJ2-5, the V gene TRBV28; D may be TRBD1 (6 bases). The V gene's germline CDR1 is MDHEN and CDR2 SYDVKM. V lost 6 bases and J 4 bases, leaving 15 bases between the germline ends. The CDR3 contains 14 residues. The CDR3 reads CASSLGRGGETQYF. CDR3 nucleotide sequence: TGTGCCAGCAGCTTAGGTCGAGGGGGAGAGACCCAGTACTTC.

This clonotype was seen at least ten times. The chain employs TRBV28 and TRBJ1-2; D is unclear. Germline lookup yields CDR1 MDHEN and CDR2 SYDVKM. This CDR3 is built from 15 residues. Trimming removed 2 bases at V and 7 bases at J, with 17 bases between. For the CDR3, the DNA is TGTGCCAGCAGTTTACCCAGGCTCCAGGCTAGTGGCTACACCTTC. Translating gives CASSLPRLQASGYTF.

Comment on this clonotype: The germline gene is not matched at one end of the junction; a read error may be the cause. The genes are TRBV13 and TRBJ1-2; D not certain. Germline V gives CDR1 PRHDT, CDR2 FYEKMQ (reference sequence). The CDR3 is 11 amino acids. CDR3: CASSLAGRAIF. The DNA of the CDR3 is TGTGCCAGCAGCTTAGCCGGGAGGGCCATTTTC.

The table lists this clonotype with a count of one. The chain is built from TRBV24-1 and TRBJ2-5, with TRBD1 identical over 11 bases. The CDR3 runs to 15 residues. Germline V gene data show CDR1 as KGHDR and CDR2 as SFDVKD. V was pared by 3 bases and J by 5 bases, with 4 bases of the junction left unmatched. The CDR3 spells CATSDPGQGVETQYF. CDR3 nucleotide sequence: TGTGCCACCAGTGATCCGGGACAGGGGGTTGAGACCCAGTACTTC.

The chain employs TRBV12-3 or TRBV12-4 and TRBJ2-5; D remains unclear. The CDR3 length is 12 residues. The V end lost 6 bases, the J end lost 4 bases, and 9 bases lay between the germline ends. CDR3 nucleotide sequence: TGTGCCAGCAGCCGCCGGCGAGAGACCCAGTACTTC. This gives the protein CASSRRRETQYF.

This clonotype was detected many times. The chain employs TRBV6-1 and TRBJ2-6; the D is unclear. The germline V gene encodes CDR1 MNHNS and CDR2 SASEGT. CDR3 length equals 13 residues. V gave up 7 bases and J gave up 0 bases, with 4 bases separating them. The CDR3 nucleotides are TGTGCCAGCACTAGCTCTGGGGCCAACGTCCTGACTTTC. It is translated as CASTSSGANVLTF.

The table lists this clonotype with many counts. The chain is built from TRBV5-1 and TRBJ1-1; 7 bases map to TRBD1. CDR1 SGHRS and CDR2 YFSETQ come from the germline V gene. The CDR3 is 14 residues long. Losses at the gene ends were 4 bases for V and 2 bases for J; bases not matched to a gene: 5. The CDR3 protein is CASSEGQLNTEAFF. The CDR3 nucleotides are TGCGCCAGCAGCGAGGGACAGCTTAACACTGAAGCTTTCTTT.

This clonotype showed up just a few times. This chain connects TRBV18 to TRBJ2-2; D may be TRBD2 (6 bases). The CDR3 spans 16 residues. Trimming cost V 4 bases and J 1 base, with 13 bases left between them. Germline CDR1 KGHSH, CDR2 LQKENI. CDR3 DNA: TGTGCCAGCTCACTTTCCGGGAGACAGAACACCGGGGAGCTGTTTTTT. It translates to CASSLSGRQNTGELFF.